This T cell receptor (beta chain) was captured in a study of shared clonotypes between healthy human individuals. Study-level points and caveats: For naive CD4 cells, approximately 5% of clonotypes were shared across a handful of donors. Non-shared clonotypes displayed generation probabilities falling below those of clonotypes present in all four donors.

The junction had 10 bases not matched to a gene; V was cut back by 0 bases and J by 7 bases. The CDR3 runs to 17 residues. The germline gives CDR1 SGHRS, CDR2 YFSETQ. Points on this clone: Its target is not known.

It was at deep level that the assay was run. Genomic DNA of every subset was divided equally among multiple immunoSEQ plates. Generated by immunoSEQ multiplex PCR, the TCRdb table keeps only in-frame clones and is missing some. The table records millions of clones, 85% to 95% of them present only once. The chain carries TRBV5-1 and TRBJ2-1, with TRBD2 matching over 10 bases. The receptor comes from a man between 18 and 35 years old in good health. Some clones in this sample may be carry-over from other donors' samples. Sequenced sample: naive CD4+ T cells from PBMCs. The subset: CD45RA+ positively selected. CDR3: CASSLAGLAGGGNEQFF. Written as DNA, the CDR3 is TGCGCCAGCAGCTTGGCCGGTTTAGCGGGAGGAGGAAATGAGCAGTTCTTC.